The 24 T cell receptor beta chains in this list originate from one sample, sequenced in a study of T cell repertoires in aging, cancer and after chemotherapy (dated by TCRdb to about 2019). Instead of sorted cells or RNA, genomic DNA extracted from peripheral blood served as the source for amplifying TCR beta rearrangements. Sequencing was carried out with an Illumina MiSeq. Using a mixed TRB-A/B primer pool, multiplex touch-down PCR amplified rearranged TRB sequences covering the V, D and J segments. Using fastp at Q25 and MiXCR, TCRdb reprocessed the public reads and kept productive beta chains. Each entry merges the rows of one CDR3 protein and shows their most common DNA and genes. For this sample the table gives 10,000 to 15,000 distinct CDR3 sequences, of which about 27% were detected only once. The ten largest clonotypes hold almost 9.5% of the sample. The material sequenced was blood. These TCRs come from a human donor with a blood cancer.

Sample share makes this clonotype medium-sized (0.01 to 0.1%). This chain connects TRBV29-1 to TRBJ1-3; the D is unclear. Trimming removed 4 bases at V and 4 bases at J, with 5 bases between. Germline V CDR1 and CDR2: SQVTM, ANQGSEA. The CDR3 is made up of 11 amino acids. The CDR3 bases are TGCAGCGTTGGGCAGGGAAACACCATATATTTT. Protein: CSVGQGNTIYF. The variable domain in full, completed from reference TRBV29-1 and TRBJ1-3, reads SAVISQKPSRDICQRGTSLTIQCQVDSQVTMMFWYRQQPGQSLTLIATANQGSEATYESGFVIDKFPISRPNLTFSTLTVSNMSPEDSSIYLCSVGQGNTIYFGEGSWLTVV.

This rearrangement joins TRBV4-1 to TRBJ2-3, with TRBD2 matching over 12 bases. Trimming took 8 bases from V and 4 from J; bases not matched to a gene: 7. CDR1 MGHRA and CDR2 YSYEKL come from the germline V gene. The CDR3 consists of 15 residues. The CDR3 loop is CASSRLAGDADTQYF. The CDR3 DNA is TGCGCCAGCTCTCGACTAGCGGGAGATGCAGATACGCAGTATTTT.

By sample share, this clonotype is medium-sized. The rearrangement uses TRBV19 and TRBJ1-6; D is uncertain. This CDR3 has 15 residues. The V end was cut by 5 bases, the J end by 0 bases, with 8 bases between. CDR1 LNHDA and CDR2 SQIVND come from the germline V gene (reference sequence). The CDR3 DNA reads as TGTGCCAGTAGTGGGCAGAGCTCCTATAATTCACCCCTCCACTTT. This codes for CASSGQSSYNSPLHF. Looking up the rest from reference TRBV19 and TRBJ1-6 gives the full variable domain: DGGITQSPKYLFRKEGQNVTLSCEQNLNHDAMYWYRQDPGQGLRLIYYSQIVNDFQKGDIAEGYSVSREKKESFPLTVTSAQKNPTAFYLCASSGQSSYNSPLHFGNGTRLTVT.

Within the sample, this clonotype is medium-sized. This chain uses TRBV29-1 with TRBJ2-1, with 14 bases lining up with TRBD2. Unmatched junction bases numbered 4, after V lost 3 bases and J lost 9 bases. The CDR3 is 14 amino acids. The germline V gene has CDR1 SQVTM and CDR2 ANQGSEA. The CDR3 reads CSVEGLAGVSEQFF. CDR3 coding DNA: TGCAGCGTTGAGGGACTAGCGGGAGTTAGTGAGCAGTTCTTC.

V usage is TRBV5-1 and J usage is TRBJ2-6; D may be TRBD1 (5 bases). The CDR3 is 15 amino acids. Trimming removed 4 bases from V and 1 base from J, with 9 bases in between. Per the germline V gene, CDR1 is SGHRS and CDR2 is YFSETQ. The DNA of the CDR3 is TGCGCCAGCAGCCACAGACAGTCTGGGGCCAACGTCCTGACTTTC. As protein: CASSHRQSGANVLTF.

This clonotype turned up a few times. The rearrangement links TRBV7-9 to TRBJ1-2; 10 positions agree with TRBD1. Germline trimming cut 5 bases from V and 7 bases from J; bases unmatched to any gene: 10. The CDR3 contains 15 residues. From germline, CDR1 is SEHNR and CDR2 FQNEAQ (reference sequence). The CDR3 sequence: CASSLRQGALTGYTF. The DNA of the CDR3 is TGTGCCAGCAGCCTCAGACAGGGGGCGCTTACTGGCTACACCTTC.

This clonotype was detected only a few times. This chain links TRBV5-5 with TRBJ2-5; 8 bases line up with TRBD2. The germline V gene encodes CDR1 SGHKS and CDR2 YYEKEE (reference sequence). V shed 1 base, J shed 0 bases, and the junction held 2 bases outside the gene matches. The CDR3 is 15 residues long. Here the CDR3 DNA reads TGTGCCAGCAGCTTGACTAGCGGCAACCAAGAGACCCAGTACTTC. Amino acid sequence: CASSLTSGNQETQYF.

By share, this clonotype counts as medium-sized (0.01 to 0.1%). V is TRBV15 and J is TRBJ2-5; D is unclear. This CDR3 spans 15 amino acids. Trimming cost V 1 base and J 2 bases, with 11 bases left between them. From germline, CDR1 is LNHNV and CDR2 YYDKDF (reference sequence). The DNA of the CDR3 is TGTGCCACCAGCAGAGGGAGCCTGGCGCAAGAGACCCAGTACTTC. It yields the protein CATSRGSLAQETQYF.

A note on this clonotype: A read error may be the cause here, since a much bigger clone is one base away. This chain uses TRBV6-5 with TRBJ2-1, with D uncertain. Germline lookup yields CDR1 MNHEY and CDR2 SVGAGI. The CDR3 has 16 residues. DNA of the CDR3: TGTGCCAGCAGTTACTCGTATTCAAACTCCTACAATGAGCACTTCTTC. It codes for CASSYSYSNSYNEHFF.

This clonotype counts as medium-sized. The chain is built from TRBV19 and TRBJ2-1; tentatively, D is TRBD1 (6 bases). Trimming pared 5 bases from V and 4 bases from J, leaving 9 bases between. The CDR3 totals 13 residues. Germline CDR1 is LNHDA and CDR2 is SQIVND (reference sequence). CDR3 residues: CASSQGSYNEQFF. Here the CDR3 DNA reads TGTGCCAGTAGTCAGGGGTCTTACAATGAGCAGTTCTTC.

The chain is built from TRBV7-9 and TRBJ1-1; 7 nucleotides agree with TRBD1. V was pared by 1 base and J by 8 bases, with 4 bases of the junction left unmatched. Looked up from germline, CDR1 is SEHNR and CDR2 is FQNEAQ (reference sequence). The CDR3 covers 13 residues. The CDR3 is CASSLVGTEEAFF. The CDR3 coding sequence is TGTGCCAGCAGCTTAGTGGGGACAGAAGAAGCTTTCTTT.

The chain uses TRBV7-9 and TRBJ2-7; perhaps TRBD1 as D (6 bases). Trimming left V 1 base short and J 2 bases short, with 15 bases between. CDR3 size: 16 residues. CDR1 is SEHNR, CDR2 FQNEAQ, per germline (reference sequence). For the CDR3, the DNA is TGTGCCAGCAGCTTAGTACGAGGGGGAAAGACCTACGAGCAGTACTTC. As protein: CASSLVRGGKTYEQYF. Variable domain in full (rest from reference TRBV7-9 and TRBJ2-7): DTGVSQNPRHKITKRGQNVTFRCDPISEHNRLYWYRQTLGQGPEFLTYFQNEAQLEKSRLLSDRFSAERPKGSFSTLEIQRTEQGDSAMYLCASSLVRGGKTYEQYFGPGTRLTVT.

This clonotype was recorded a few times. The CDR3 coding sequence is TGTGCCACCAGTGATCCCCGGGACGAAGAGACCCAGTACTTC. Translation: CATSDPRDEETQYF. This sequence joins TRBV24-1 and TRBJ2-5; D is perhaps TRBD1 or TRBD2 (5 bases each). Germline V gives CDR1 KGHDR, CDR2 SFDVKD. V was shortened by 3 bases and J by 3 bases, with 10 bases between the two germline ends. This CDR3 comprises 14 residues.

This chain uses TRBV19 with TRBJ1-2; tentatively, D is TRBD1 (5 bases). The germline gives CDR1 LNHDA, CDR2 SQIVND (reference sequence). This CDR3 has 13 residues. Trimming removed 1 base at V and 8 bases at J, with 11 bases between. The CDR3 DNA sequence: TGTGCCAGTAGTATAGGGGACCCGGACGGCTACACCTTC. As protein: CASSIGDPDGYTF.

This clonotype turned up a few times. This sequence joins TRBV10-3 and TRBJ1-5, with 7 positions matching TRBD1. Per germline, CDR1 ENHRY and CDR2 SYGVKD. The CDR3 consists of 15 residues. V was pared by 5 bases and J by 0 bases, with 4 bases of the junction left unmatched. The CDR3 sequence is CAISIGGDSNQPQHF. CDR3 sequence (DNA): TGTGCCATCAGTATAGGGGGCGATAGCAATCAGCCCCAGCATTTT.

The CDR3 DNA is TGTGCCACCAGCAGAGGTGGGGGGGTATTGCCAATCAGCCCCAGCAAAGCCACCGGGGAGCTGTTTTTT. Protein: CATSRGGGVLPISPSKATGELFF. This rearrangement joins TRBV15 to TRBJ2-2; 7 nucleotides line up with TRBD2. The CDR3 is 23 amino acids. J was trimmed by 4 bases and V by 1 base; bases with no gene match: 27. Germline V gene lookup returns CDR1 LNHNV and CDR2 YYDKDF (reference sequence).

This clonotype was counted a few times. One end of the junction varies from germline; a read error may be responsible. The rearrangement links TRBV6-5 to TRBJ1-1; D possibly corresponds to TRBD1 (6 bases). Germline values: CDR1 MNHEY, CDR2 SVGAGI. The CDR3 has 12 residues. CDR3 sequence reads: CTGGAGNTEAFF. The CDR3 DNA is TGCACCGGGGGGGCGGGGAACACTGAAGCTTTCTTT.

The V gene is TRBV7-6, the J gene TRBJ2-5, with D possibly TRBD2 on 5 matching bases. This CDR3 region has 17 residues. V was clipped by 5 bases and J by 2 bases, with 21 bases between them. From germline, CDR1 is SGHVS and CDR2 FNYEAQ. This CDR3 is CASSLIDYQETQETQYF. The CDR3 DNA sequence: TGTGCCAGCAGCCTAATCGACTACCAAGAAACTCAAGAGACCCAGTACTTC.

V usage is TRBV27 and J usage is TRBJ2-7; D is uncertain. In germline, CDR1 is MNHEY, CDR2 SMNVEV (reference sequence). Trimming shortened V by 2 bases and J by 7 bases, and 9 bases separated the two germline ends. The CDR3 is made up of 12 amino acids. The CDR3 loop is CASSLMGNEQYF. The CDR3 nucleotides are TGTGCCAGCAGTTTAATGGGGAATGAGCAGTACTTC.

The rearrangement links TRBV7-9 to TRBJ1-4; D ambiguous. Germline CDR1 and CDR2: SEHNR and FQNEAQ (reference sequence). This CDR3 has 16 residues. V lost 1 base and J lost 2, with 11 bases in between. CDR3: CASSLVSGITNEKLFF. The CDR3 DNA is TGTGCCAGCAGCTTAGTATCCGGGATTACTAATGAAAAACTGTTTTTT.

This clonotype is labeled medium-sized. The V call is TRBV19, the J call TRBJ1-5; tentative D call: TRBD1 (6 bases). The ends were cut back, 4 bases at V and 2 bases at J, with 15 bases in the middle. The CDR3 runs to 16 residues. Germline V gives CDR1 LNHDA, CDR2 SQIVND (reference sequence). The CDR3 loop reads CASSTGVGRGNQPQHF. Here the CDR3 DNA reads TGTGCCAGTAGTACAGGGGTCGGTAGGGGCAATCAGCCCCAGCATTTT.

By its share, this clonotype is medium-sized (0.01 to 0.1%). The CDR3 is CASSEAGNEQFF. In DNA form, the CDR3 reads TGTGCCAGCAGTGAAGCGGGTAATGAGCAGTTCTTC. The chain joins TRBV6-5 to TRBJ2-1; TRBD2 might be the D (6 bases). Between the trimmed V and J ends, which lost 5 bases and 7 bases, there was a span of 9 bases. Germline values: CDR1 MNHEY, CDR2 SVGAGI. This CDR3 region has 12 residues.

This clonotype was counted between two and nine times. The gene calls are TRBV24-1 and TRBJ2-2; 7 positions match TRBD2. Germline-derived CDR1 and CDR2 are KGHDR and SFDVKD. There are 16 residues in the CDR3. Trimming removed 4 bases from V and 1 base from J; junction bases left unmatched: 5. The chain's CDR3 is CATSDPAGMNTGELFF. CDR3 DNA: TGTGCCACCAGTGACCCAGCGGGAATGAACACCGGGGAGCTGTTTTTT.

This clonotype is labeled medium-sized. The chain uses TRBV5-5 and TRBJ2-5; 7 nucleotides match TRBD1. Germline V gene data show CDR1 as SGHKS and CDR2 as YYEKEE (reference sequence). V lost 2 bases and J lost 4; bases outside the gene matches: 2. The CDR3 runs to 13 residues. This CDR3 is CASSFEGAETQYF. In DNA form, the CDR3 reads TGTGCCAGCAGCTTTGAGGGGGCAGAGACCCAGTACTTC.